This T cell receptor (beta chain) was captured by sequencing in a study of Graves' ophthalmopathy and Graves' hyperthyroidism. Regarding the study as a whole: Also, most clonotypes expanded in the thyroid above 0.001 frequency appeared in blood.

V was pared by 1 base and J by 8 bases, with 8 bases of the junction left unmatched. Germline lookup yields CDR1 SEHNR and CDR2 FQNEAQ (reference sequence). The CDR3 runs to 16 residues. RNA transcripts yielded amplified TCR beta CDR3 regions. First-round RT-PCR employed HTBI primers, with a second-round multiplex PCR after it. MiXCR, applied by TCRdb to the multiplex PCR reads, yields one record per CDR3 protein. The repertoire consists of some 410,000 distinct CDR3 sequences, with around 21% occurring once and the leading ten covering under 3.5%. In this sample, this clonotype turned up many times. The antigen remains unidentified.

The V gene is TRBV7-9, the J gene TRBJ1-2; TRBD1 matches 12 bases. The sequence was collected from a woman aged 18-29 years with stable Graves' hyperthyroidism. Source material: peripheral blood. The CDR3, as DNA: TGTGCCAGCAGCTTAGAAGGGACAGGGGGCTTCGGGGGCTACACCTTC. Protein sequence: CASSLEGTGGFGGYTF.